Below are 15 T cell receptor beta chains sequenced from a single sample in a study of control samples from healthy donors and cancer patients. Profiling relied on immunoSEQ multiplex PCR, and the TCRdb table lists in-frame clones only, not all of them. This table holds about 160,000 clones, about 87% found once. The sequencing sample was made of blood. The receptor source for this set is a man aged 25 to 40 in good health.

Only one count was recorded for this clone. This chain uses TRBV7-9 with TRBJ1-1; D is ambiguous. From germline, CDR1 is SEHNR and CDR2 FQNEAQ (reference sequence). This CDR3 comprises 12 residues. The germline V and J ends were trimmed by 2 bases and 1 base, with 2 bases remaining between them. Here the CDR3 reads CASSLQNTEAFF. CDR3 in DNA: TGTGCCAGCAGCTTACAGAACACTGAAGCTTTCTTT. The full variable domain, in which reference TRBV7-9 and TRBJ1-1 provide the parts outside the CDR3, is DTGVSQNPRHKITKRGQNVTFRCDPISEHNRLYWYRQTLGQGPEFLTYFQNEAQLEKSRLLSDRFSAERPKGSFSTLEIQRTEQGDSAMYLCASSLQNTEAFFGQGTRLTVV.

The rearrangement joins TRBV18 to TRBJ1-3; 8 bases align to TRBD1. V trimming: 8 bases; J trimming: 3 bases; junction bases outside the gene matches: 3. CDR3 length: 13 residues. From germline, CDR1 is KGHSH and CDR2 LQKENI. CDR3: CASATGGGNTIYF. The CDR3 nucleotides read TGTGCCAGCGCCACAGGGGGTGGAAACACCATATATTTT.

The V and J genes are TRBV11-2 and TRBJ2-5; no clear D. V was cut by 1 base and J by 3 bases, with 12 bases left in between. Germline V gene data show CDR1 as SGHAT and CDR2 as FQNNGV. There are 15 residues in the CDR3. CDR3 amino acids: CASSLAVSMEETQYF. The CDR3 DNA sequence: TGTGCCAGCAGCTTAGCTGTCAGTATGGAAGAGACCCAGTACTTC.

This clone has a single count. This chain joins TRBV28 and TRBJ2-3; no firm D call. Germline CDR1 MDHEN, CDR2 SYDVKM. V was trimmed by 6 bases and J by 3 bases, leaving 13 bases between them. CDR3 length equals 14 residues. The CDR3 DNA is TGTGCCAGCAGCGTAGGGAAGAGGACAGATACGCAGTATTTT. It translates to CASSVGKRTDTQYF.

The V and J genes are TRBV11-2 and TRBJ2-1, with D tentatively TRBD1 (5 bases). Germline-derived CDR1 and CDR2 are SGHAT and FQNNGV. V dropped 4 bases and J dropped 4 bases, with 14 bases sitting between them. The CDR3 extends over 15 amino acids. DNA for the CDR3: TGTGCCAGCAGCTCCCACCCAGACAGTTACAATGAGCAGTTCTTC. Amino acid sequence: CASSSHPDSYNEQFF. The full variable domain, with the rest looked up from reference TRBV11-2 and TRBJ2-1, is EAGVAQSPRYKIIEKRQSVAFWCNPISGHATLYWYQQILGQGPKLLIQFQNNGVVDDSQLPKDRFSAERLKGVDSTLKIQPAKLEDSAVYLCASSSHPDSYNEQFFGPGTRLTVL.

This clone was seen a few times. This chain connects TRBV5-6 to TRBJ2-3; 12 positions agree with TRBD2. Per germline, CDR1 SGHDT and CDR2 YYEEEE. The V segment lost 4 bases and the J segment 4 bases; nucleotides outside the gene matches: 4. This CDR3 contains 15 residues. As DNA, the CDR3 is TGTGCCAGCAGCCCTAGCGGGGGGGCCTCAGATACGCAGTATTTT. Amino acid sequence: CASSPSGGASDTQYF.

CDR3 sequence: CASSQGTGANYGYTF. For the CDR3, the DNA is TGCGCCAGCAGCCAGGGGACAGGCGCTAACTATGGCTACACCTTC. The chain recombines TRBV4-1 with TRBJ1-2; 8 bases match TRBD1. V shed 3 bases and J 0 bases; nucleotides not matched to a gene: 3. CDR3 length equals 15 residues. Germline CDR1 reads MGHRA; CDR2 reads YSYEKL.

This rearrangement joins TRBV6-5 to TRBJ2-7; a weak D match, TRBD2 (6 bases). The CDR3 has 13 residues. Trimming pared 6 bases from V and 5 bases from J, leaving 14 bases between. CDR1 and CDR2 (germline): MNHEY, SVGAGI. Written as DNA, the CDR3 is TGTGCCAGCAGAGAGAGGGGAGGCCACGAGCAGTACTTC. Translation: CASRERGGHEQYF.

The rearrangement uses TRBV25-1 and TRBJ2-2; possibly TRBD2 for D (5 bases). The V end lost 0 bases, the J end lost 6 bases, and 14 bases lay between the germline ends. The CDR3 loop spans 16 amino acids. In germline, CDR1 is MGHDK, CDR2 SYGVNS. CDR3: CASSEYGRGRAGELFF. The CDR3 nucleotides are TGTGCCAGCAGTGAATACGGACGGGGTCGGGCCGGGGAGCTGTTTTTT. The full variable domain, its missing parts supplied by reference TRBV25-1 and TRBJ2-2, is EADIYQTPRYLVIGTGKKITLECSQTMGHDKMYWYQQDPGMELHLIHYSYGVNSTEKGDLSSESTVSRIRTEHFPLTLESARPSHTSQYLCASSEYGRGRAGELFFGEGSRLTVL.

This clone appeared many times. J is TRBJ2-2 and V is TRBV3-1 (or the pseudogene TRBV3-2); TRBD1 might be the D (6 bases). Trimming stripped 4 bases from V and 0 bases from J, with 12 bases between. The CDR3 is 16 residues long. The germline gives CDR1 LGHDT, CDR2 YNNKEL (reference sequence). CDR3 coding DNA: TGTGCCAGCAGCCTACTGACAGGCCCGAACACCGGGGAGCTGTTTTTT. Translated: CASSLLTGPNTGELFF.

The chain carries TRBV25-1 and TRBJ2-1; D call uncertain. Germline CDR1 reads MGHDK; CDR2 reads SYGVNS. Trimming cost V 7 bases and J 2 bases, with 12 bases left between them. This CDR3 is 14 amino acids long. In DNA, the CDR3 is TGTGCCAGCACGGAGACGGAGACCTACAATGAGCAGTTCTTC. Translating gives CASTETETYNEQFF.

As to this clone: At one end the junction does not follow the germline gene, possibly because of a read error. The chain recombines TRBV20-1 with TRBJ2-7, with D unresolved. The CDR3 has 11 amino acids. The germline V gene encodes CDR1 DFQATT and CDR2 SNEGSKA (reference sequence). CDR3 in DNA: TGCAGTGCTAGCGGTTCCTCCGAGCAGTACTTC. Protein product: CSASGSSEQYF.

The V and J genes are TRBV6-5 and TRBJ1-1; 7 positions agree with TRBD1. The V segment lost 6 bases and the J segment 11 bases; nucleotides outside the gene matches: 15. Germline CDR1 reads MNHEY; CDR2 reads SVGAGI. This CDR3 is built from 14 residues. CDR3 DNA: TGTGCCAGCAGACCGATCGGGCAGGGGGTAGTCGCTTTCTTT. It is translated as CASRPIGQGVVAFF.

The CDR3, as DNA: TGTGCCAGCAGTTTAAGGGGGGAAGAGACCCAGTACTTC. Its translation is CASSLRGEETQYF. The chain couples TRBV12-3 or TRBV12-4 to TRBJ2-5; TRBD1 or TRBD2 may be the D gene (6 bases each). There are 13 residues in the CDR3. The V gene lost 2 bases and the J gene lost 3 bases, with 7 bases spanning the gap.

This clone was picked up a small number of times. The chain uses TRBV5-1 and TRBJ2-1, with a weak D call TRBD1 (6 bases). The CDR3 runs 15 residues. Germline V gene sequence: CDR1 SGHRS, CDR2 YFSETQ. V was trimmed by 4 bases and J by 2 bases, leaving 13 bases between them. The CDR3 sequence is CASSRTVGPYNEQFF. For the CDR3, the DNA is TGCGCCAGCAGCCGGACAGTTGGCCCCTACAATGAGCAGTTCTTC. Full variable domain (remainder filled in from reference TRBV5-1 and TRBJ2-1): KAGVTQTPRYLIKTRGQQVTLSCSPISGHRSVSWYQQTPGQGLQFLFEYFSETQRNKGNFPGRFSGRQFSNSRSEMNVSTLELGDSALYLCASSRTVGPYNEQFFGPGTRLTVL.